This T cell receptor beta chain was recorded in a study of CD8+ T cells in alopecia areata. The wider study: Patients in the study were on tofacitinib for 6 to 18 months, then off it for 6 months.

Treatment indicated: oral pan-JAK inhibitor, 5-10 mg twice daily. A few counts support this clone. CDR3 length: 13 residues. Trimming removed 10 bases from V and 5 bases from J; junction bases left unmatched: 10. Germline V lookup: CDR1 LNHDA, CDR2 SQIVND (reference sequence). Extracted RNA was reverse transcribed into cDNA, the sequencing template. Assay used: immunoSEQ multiplex PCR; TCRdb lists only in-frame clones, some missing. The sample consists of some 190,000 clones, under 70% of them appearing once. Sequenced here: CD4+ T cells sorted from blood, sampled between weeks 43 and 45, from a patient treated with tofacitinib. The chain employs TRBV19 and TRBJ1-1, with 7 nucleotides matching TRBD1. The TCR originated in a human donor with alopecia areata. CDR3 region: CATLQGLGTEAFF. The DNA for the CDR3 is TGTGCCACCCTACAGGGGCTTGGGACTGAAGCTTTCTTT.